This T cell receptor (beta chain) stems from a study of shared clonotypes between healthy human individuals. General study points: A reduction in generation probabilities was seen for non-shared clonotypes relative to those shared by all four donors.

Naive CD8 cells comprised CD45RO-negative, CCR7-positively selected cells, excluding terminally differentiated effector memory CD45RA+ cells. Every donor was a Caucasian adult from Nashville, Tennessee. The protocol was immunoSEQ multiplex PCR, while the TCRdb copy is restricted to in-frame clones and leaves out a portion. The profile covers around 1.9 million clones, with around 93% appearing a single time and approximately 1.7% taken by the ten largest. Looked up from germline, CDR1 is SEHNR and CDR2 is FQNEAQ (reference sequence). V lost 0 bases and J lost 7, with 13 bases in between. The CDR3 sequence is 15 residues long. Remarks on this clone: As yet, its antigen is unknown.

This chain joins TRBV7-9 and TRBJ1-5; D is unresolved. The sequence derives from a man between 18 and 35 years old in good health. Some clones in this sample may be carry-over from other donors' samples. The specimen was naive CD8+ T cells from PBMCs. Written as DNA, the CDR3 is TGTGCCAGCAGCTTAGCGGTCGGCGCTGGGCAGCCCCAGCATTTT. Encoded protein: CASSLAVGAGQPQHF.